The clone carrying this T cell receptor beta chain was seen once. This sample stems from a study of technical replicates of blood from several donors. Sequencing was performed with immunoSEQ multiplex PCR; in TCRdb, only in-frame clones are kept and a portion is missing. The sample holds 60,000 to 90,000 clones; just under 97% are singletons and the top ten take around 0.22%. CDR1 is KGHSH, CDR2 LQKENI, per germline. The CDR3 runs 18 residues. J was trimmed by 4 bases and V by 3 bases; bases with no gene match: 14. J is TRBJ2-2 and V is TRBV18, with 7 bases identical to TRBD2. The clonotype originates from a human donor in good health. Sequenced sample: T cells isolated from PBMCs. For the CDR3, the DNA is TGTGCCAGCTCACCTGCGCCTCAGGGACTACAGAGCACCGGGGAGCTGTTTTTT. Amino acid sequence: CASSPAPQGLQSTGELFF.